This TCR beta chain originates from a study of T-cell reconstitution after alpha-beta-depleted transplantation in children. Study-wide results and limits: Reportedly, only several hundred clones from non-depleted graft cells drove alpha-beta T-cell counts at about two months.

Construction of the TCRbeta library involved unique molecular identifiers. TCRdb called the PCR reads again in MiXCR, with one record for every CDR3 protein. The table has approximately 630,000 distinct CDR3 sequences, 13% seen once. CDR3 length equals 17 residues. Germline values: CDR1 SGHRS, CDR2 YFSETQ. V lost 3 bases and J lost 4, with 20 bases in between. Worth noting for this clonotype: Its target is unknown.

The sample in question was PBMCs, obtained before TCRalphabeta/CD19-depleted stem cell transplant. The receptor comes from a girl aged 2-10 years with congenital amegakaryocytic thrombocytopenia, due to receive a stem cell transplant. The chain is built from TRBV5-1 and TRBJ2-1; D tentatively reads TRBD1 or TRBD2 (5 bases each). CDR3 in amino acids: CASSWTFSGTDYNEQFF. The DNA for the CDR3 is TGCGCCAGCAGCTGGACTTTTTCCGGGACGGATTACAATGAGCAGTTCTTC. Looking up the rest from reference TRBV5-1 and TRBJ2-1 gives the full variable domain: KAGVTQTPRYLIKTRGQQVTLSCSPISGHRSVSWYQQTPGQGLQFLFEYFSETQRNKGNFPGRFSGRQFSNSRSEMNVSTLELGDSALYLCASSWTFSGTDYNEQFFGPGTRLTVL.